Each of the 19 T cell receptor beta chains below was sequenced from the same sample in a study of blood T cell repertoires in COVID-19. The table came from immunoSEQ multiplex PCR; TCRdb's copy has only in-frame clones and leaves some out. Of 150,000 to 200,000 clones in the sample, about four fifths were seen once. The sequenced sample consisted of peripheral blood. Receptor source: a man aged 55 to 70 with active or convalescent COVID-19.

The genes are TRBV7-9 and TRBJ1-6, with TRBD1 identical over 8 bases. Per the germline V gene, CDR1 is SEHNR and CDR2 is FQNEAQ (reference sequence). The CDR3 spans 16 residues. With V trimmed by 4 bases and J by 7 bases, 9 bases remained unmatched. For the CDR3, the DNA is TGTGCCAGCAGCTCGGACAGGGAGGCCCCGAATTCACCCCTCCACTTT. It encodes CASSSDREAPNSPLHF.

There are a few counts of this clone. The genes are TRBV4-1 and TRBJ2-7; the match to TRBD1 covers 8 bases. Trimming removed 1 base from V and 2 bases from J; junction bases left unmatched: 4. The CDR3 has 15 amino acids. The germline V gene encodes CDR1 MGHRA and CDR2 YSYEKL. CDR3 DNA sequence: TGCGCCAGCAGCCAAGCCCTGACAGGGGCCTACGAGCAGTACTTC. This translates into CASSQALTGAYEQYF.

This sequence joins TRBV5-8 and TRBJ1-1, with D possibly being TRBD1 (6 bases). This CDR3 has 13 residues. The V gene's germline CDR1 is SGHTS and CDR2 YDEGEE. V lost 5 bases, J lost 4 bases, and 12 bases lay in between. DNA of the CDR3: TGTGCCAGCAGTCAAGGGGGGGTCACTGAAGCTTTCTTT. Its protein is CASSQGGVTEAFF.

The gene calls are TRBV6-1 and TRBJ1-6; D might be TRBD1 (6 bases). The length of the CDR3 is 18 residues. V lost 1 base, J lost 0 bases, and 13 bases lay in between. The germline V gene encodes CDR1 MNHNS and CDR2 SASEGT. CDR3 DNA: TGTGCCAGCAGTGAAGTGGGGGGGGGCAGCTCCTATAATTCACCCCTCCACTTT. It yields the protein CASSEVGGGSSYNSPLHF.

The chain uses TRBV28 and TRBJ2-2; 7 bases line up with TRBD1. This CDR3 contains 13 residues. The trim removed 5 bases at V and 6 bases at J, leaving 3 bases unmatched. The germline CDR1 and CDR2 sequences are MDHEN and SYDVKM. The CDR3 loop reads CASSNQGAGELFF. As DNA, the CDR3 is TGTGCCAGCAGTAATCAGGGGGCCGGGGAGCTGTTTTTT.

The chain is built from TRBV28 and TRBJ2-4; perhaps TRBD2 as D (6 bases). The CDR3 consists of 15 residues. Germline V lookup: CDR1 MDHEN, CDR2 SYDVKM. Trimming took off 2 bases at V and 5 bases at J, with 13 bases between the two ends. The CDR3 loop is CASSLAGTRENIQYF. The CDR3 DNA reads as TGTGCCAGCAGTTTAGCCGGGACTCGTGAAAACATTCAGTACTTC.

The V and J genes are TRBV12-3 or TRBV12-4 and TRBJ2-5, with 7 nucleotides matching TRBD1. Trimming at V came to 5 bases and at J to 3 bases, leaving 3 bases not matched to a gene. There are 13 residues in the CDR3. The CDR3 DNA reads TGTGCCAGCAGTCCCGACAGGGAAGAGACCCAGTACTTC. Residues: CASSPDREETQYF.

By share, this clone counts as medium-sized (0.01 to 0.1%). This chain joins TRBV5-4 and TRBJ2-7; D gene unclear. There are 13 residues in the CDR3. V was clipped by 1 base and J by 5 bases, with 10 bases between them. Germline lookup yields CDR1 SGHNT and CDR2 YYREEE (reference sequence). This chain's CDR3 is CASSLWSMDEQYF. DNA of the CDR3: TGTGCCAGCAGCTTGTGGTCTATGGACGAGCAGTACTTC.

V gene TRBV5-1 combines with J gene TRBJ1-5; TRBD1 might be the D (6 bases). CDR1 is SGHRS, CDR2 YFSETQ, per germline. The V end was cut by 2 bases, the J end by 7 bases, with 13 bases between. This CDR3 contains 14 residues. CDR3 in amino acids: CASSFEGGVQPQHF. Written as DNA, the CDR3 is TGCGCCAGCAGCTTCGAGGGGGGGGTGCAGCCCCAGCATTTT.

The gene calls are TRBV5-1 and TRBJ2-1; D is possibly TRBD2 (6 bases). The CDR3 loop spans 14 amino acids. CDR1 is SGHRS, CDR2 YFSETQ, per germline. Trimming pared 4 bases from V and 5 bases from J, leaving 13 bases between. In DNA form, the CDR3 reads TGCGCCAGCAGCCCACGGGACTTCCACAATGAGCAGTTCTTC. Encoded protein: CASSPRDFHNEQFF.

The rearrangement links TRBV7-6 to TRBJ2-2, with no clear D. Deletions cut 0 bases from V and 3 bases from J, with 8 bases between. CDR1 and CDR2 from the germline V gene are SGHVS and FNYEAQ. The CDR3 has 15 residues. The CDR3 region is CASSLALADTGELFF. The CDR3 DNA reads as TGTGCCAGCAGCTTAGCGTTGGCAGACACCGGGGAGCTGTTTTTT. Drawing the rest from reference TRBV7-6 and TRBJ2-2, the complete variable domain is GAGVSQSPRYKVTKRGQDVALRCDPISGHVSLYWYRQALGQGPEFLTYFNYEAQQDKSGLPNDRFSAERPEGSISTLTIQRTEQRDSAMYRCASSLALADTGELFFGEGSRLTVL.

The chain combines TRBV5-8 with TRBJ1-2; 8 positions match TRBD1. Trimming took 4 bases from V and 4 from J; bases not matched to a gene: 6. This CDR3 has 14 residues. CDR1 and CDR2 (germline): SGHTS, YDEGEE. CDR3 protein: CASSRGQEGYGYTF. The CDR3 DNA reads TGTGCCAGCAGCCGGGGACAGGAGGGCTATGGCTACACCTTC.

The chain has TRBV2 and TRBJ2-3, with a tentative D call TRBD1 (5 bases). The CDR3 runs 17 residues. Trimming cost V 1 base and J 0 bases, with 14 bases left between them. Germline-derived CDR1 and CDR2 are SNHLY and FYNNEI. The CDR3 sequence: CASSEVTRASSTDTQYF. The CDR3 DNA sequence: TGTGCCAGCAGTGAAGTGACCAGGGCCTCTAGCACAGATACGCAGTATTTT.

This chain connects TRBV19 to TRBJ1-1; a possible D gene is TRBD1 (5 bases). The V gene lost 11 bases and the J gene lost 3 bases, with 16 bases spanning the gap. The germline V gene encodes CDR1 LNHDA and CDR2 SQIVND (reference sequence). This CDR3 is built from 13 residues. CDR3 sequence: CASKSQGDTEAFF. The CDR3 DNA sequence: TGTGCCTCCAAATCCCAGGGTGACACTGAAGCTTTCTTT.

V gene TRBV6-5 combines with J gene TRBJ1-1; 9 nucleotides align to TRBD1. This CDR3 has 14 amino acids. Trimming at V came to 6 bases and at J to 5 bases, leaving 7 bases not matched to a gene. The germline CDR1 and CDR2 sequences are MNHEY and SVGAGI. The CDR3 reads CASSPTGGRTEAFF. DNA for the CDR3: TGTGCCAGCAGCCCGACAGGGGGTAGGACTGAAGCTTTCTTT.

The chain has TRBV5-1 and TRBJ2-7; 7 bases agree with TRBD1. V lost 5 bases, J lost 3 bases, and 5 bases stayed unmatched. This CDR3 is built from 13 residues. CDR1 and CDR2 from the germline V gene are SGHRS and YFSETQ. The CDR3 reads CASRLGTVYEQYF. CDR3 coding DNA: TGCGCCAGCAGACTGGGGACAGTCTACGAGCAGTACTTC.

The CDR3 region has the DNA TGTGCCAGCAGGCTGGCGTTTGGACAGGGCTACGGCTACACCTTC. Amino acid sequence: CASRLAFGQGYGYTF. V is TRBV6-5 and J is TRBJ1-2, with 8 bases lining up with TRBD1. Germline CDR1 MNHEY, CDR2 SVGAGI. CDR3 length equals 15 residues. The V segment lost 6 bases and the J segment 8 bases; nucleotides outside the gene matches: 14.

This rearrangement joins TRBV5-4 to TRBJ1-2, with D perhaps matching TRBD1 (5 bases). Trimming cost V 1 base and J 6 bases, with 13 bases left between them. The CDR3 loop spans 14 amino acids. CDR1 and CDR2 (germline): SGHNT, YYREEE (reference sequence). This CDR3 reads CASSLQGITDGYTF. The CDR3 nucleotides read TGTGCCAGCAGCTTGCAGGGCATTACGGATGGCTACACCTTC.

The chain uses TRBV12-3 or TRBV12-4 and TRBJ1-5; TRBD1 might be the D (6 bases). Between the trimmed V and J ends, which lost 6 bases and 9 bases, there was a span of 12 bases. CDR3 size: 12 residues. The CDR3 DNA reads as TGTGCCAGCAGCCCAGGGGAGAGGCCCCAGCATTTT. Protein sequence: CASSPGERPQHF.